These T cell receptor beta chains were read from a single sample in a study of T cells after somatic rescue of genetic block. Produced via immunoSEQ multiplex PCR; TCRdb's table is partial and in-frame only. The table includes more than 65,000 clones, approximately 91% detected once. Sequenced sample: peripheral blood mononuclear cells (PBMCs). These receptors came from a man aged 30-40 years. Both conserved end residues are trimmed from each CDR3. Some rows have no size entry. The others give once, few or many, or a class for an expanded clone.

V gene	J gene	clone size	CDR3 protein
TRBV7-9	TRBJ1-4	.	ASNTGEATNEKLF
TRBV19	TRBJ2-1	.	ASSIMTLRYSSYNEQF
TRBV29-1	TRBJ1-4	.	SVELAGQHEKLF
TRBV20-1	TRBJ1-1	few	SALTGQTAF
TRBV7-9	TRBJ2-7	.	ASSFDRYEQY
TRBV7-9	TRBJ2-3	.	ASSWTGDTQY
TRBV6-5	TRBJ1-2	.	ASSRTGNYGYT
TRBV2	TRBJ2-5	.	ASSEPDSGGTQY
TRBV4-3	TRBJ2-7	.	ASSQGSGSFYEQY
TRBV25-1	TRBJ1-3	few	ASSSIGRAGNTIY
TRBV11-2	TRBJ2-7	.	ASSLFPRTGVHYEQY
TRBV5-1	TRBJ2-2	.	ASTLIIDSQGNTGELF
TRBV9	TRBJ2-1	.	ASSVTNYNEQF
TRBV4-1	TRBJ2-7	.	ASSQEIRSGQGDEQY
TRBV9	TRBJ1-1	once	ASSGREGSNTEAF
TRBV30	TRBJ2-7	.	AWSVVDGPYEQY
TRBV15	TRBJ2-3	.	ATSLPQAFPSDTQY
TRBV6-5	TRBJ2-5	.	ASRPDDYLGETQY
TRBV18	TRBJ2-1	.	ASSSTSSEQF
TRBV6-6	TRBJ2-5	few	ASSFSAAQETQY
TRBV27	TRBJ2-5	few	ASSLDPGRAEETQY
TRBV1	TRBJ2-1	.	TSSCGTGGNEQF
TRBV19	TRBJ2-1	.	ASSTGDSKNEQF
TRBV1	TRBJ2-2	.	TSSQGARPGELF
TRBV28	TRBJ2-7	once	ASRTVYEQY
TRBV5-6	TRBJ2-1	.	ASSLGRDLFNEQF
TRBV11-2	TRBJ2-3	.	ASSPTSGGANTQY
TRBV7-2	TRBJ2-7	.	ASSFPVGQGILRQY
TRBV2	TRBJ1-2	.	ASSEVRTGVGGYT
TRBV6-1	TRBJ1-2	.	ASSVAEIGGYT
TRBV7-9	TRBJ1-2	once	ASSLTPGNYGYT
TRBV2	TRBJ2-2	.	ASRGTRVPGELF
TRBV28	TRBJ2-3	.	ASSLSTGGTQY